A single sample is the source of the 11 T cell receptor beta chains below, sequenced in a study of beta chain features in type 1 diabetes. cDNA synthesis used the whole RNA isolate, giving expressed TCRB sequences. TCRdb keeps only in-frame clones here, not all; method: immunoSEQ multiplex PCR. The table lists some 150,000 clones, under 11% of them singletons. Sequenced: naive CD4+ T cells from blood. The receptors were sampled from a young man in good health.

V gene TRBV7-8 combines with J gene TRBJ1-2; tentatively, D is TRBD1 (5 bases). The germline V gene has CDR1 SGHVS and CDR2 FQNEAQ. CDR3 size: 12 residues. The V and J ends lost 4 bases and 4 bases respectively, with 7 bases between them. The CDR3 protein is CASSSQGYGYTF. CDR3 nucleotide sequence: TGTGCCAGCAGCTCCCAGGGCTATGGCTACACCTTC.

This chain connects TRBV7-2 to TRBJ1-5; a possible D gene is TRBD1 (6 bases). Germline V gene lookup returns CDR1 SGHTA and CDR2 FQGNSA. The V end lost 1 base, the J end lost 1 base, and 11 bases lay between the germline ends. The CDR3 extends over 16 amino acids. CDR3 in amino acids: CASSLGTAKSNQPQHF. The CDR3 bases are TGTGCCAGCAGCTTAGGGACAGCGAAGAGCAATCAGCCCCAGCATTTT.

The J gene is TRBJ1-4, the V gene TRBV27; a possible D gene is TRBD1 (6 bases). From germline, CDR1 is MNHEY and CDR2 SMNVEV (reference sequence). Trimming pared 0 bases from V and 7 bases from J, leaving 12 bases between. The CDR3 is 15 amino acids. In nucleotides, the CDR3 is TGTGCCAGCAGTTTATCAGGGGGATACAGTGAAAAACTGTTTTTT. Translated: CASSLSGGYSEKLFF.

The chain combines TRBV15 with TRBJ2-7; 9 bases match TRBD1. Trimming took 0 bases from V and 9 from J; bases not matched to a gene: 9. Per the germline V gene, CDR1 is LNHNV and CDR2 is YYDKDF (reference sequence). CDR3 size: 15 residues. The CDR3 reads CATSRDPRTGERQYF. The CDR3, as DNA: TGTGCCACCAGCAGAGATCCCCGGACAGGGGAACGGCAGTACTTC.

This clone was seen only a few times. The chain joins TRBV6-6 to TRBJ1-1, with 7 bases fitting TRBD1. V shed 6 bases, J shed 10 bases, and the junction held 11 bases outside the gene matches. This CDR3 is built from 13 residues. Per germline, CDR1 MNHNY and CDR2 SVGAGI (reference sequence). CDR3 in DNA: TGTGCCAGCAGCCCGAACCGGGACAGTCGAGCTTTCTTT. As protein: CASSPNRDSRAFF.

The chain joins TRBV5-8 to TRBJ1-5; D gene uncertain. The germline V gene encodes CDR1 SGHTS and CDR2 YDEGEE. The germline V and J ends were trimmed by 0 bases and 6 bases, with 13 bases remaining between them. CDR3 length: 15 residues. CDR3 residues: CASSLVPTGSQPQHF. CDR3 in DNA: TGTGCCAGCAGCTTGGTCCCAACGGGGAGTCAGCCCCAGCATTTT.

In its sample, this clone was seen a few times. The V gene is TRBV5-6, the J gene TRBJ2-5, with 7 bases matching TRBD2. Germline CDR1 reads SGHDT; CDR2 reads YYEEEE. The CDR3 covers 17 residues. With 1 base clipped from V and 0 bases from J, the junction kept 9 bases outside the gene matches. The CDR3 coding sequence is TGTGCCAGCAGCTTGTATACTAGCGAAATGTACCAAGAGACCCAGTACTTC. Protein sequence: CASSLYTSEMYQETQYF.

This clone was counted only a few times. This chain links TRBV7-2 with TRBJ2-5; 10 bases agree with TRBD2. CDR1 and CDR2 from the germline V gene are SGHTA and FQGNSA. The length of the CDR3 is 14 residues. Trimming at V came to 5 bases and at J to 9 bases, leaving 9 bases not matched to a gene. CDR3 region: CASSPGLAAVSQYF. In nucleotides, the CDR3 is TGTGCCAGCAGCCCAGGACTAGCGGCGGTGTCCCAGTACTTC.

This clone was counted a few times. The chain recombines TRBV7-9 with TRBJ2-5; the match to TRBD1 covers 9 bases. This CDR3 comprises 14 residues. V was pared by 5 bases and J by 4 bases, with 5 bases of the junction left unmatched. Germline assignment: CDR1 SEHNR and CDR2 FQNEAQ (reference sequence). The chain's CDR3 is CASSTTGGGETQYF. Here the CDR3 DNA reads TGTGCCAGCAGCACGACAGGGGGAGGAGAGACCCAGTACTTC. Supplemented by reference TRBV7-9 and TRBJ2-5, the full variable domain reads DTGVSQNPRHKITKRGQNVTFRCDPISEHNRLYWYRQTLGQGPEFLTYFQNEAQLEKSRLLSDRFSAERPKGSFSTLEIQRTEQGDSAMYLCASSTTGGGETQYFGPGTRLLVL.

The chain combines TRBV7-2 with TRBJ2-5, with TRBD2 matching 13 bases. V dropped 4 bases and J dropped 7; count of bases not matched to a gene: 6. This CDR3 has 15 amino acids. The germline gives CDR1 SGHTA, CDR2 FQGNSA. The CDR3 region has the DNA TGTGCCAGCAGCTCAACTAGCGGGGGGGCGGTGACCCAGTACTTC. Its translation is CASSSTSGGAVTQYF. The variable domain in full, completed from reference TRBV7-2 and TRBJ2-5, reads GAGVSQSPSNKVTEKGKDVELRCDPISGHTALYWYRQSLGQGLEFLIYFQGNSAPDKSGLPSDRFSAERTGGSVSTLTIQRTQQEDSAVYLCASSSTSGGAVTQYFGPGTRLLVL.

This clone was counted between two and nine times. This chain connects TRBV5-1 to TRBJ2-5; 8 bases are a match to TRBD2. CDR3 length equals 16 residues. Germline V CDR1 and CDR2: SGHRS, YFSETQ. J was trimmed by 1 base and V by 4 bases; bases with no gene match: 9. CDR3 DNA sequence: TGCGCCAGCAGCGGGAGCGGGGGCCCCCTCCAAGAGACCCAGTACTTC. Translation: CASSGSGGPLQETQYF.